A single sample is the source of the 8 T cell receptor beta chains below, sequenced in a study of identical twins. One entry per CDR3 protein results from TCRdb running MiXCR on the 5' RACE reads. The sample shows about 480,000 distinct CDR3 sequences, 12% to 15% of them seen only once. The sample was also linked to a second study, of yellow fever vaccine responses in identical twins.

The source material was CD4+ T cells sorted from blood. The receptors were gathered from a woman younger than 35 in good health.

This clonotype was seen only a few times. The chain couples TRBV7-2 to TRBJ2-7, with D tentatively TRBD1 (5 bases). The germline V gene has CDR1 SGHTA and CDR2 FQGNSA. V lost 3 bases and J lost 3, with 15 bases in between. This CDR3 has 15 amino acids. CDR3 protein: CASSFPAGINYEQYF. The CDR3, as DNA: TGTGCCAGCAGCTTCCCCGCAGGGATTAACTACGAGCAGTACTTC.

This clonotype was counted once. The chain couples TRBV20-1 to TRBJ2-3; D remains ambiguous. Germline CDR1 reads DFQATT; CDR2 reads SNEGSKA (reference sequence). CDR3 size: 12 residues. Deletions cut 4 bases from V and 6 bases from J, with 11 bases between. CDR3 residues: CSAILVADTQYF. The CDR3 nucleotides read TGCAGTGCTATATTAGTCGCGGATACGCAGTATTTT.

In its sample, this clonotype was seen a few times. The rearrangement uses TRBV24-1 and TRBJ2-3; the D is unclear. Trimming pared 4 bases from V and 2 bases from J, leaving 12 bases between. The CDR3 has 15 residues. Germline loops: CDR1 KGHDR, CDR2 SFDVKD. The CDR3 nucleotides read TGTGCCACCAGTGACCGCCTGGGCAACACAGATACGCAGTATTTT. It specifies CATSDRLGNTDTQYF.

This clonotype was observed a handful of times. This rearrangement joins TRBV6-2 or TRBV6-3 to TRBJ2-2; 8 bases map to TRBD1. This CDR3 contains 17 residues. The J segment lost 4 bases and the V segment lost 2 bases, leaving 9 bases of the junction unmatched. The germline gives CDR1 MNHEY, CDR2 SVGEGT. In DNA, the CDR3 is TGTGCCAGCAGTTACCAAATGGACAGGGAAGGCACCGGGGAGCTGTTTTTT. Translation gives CASSYQMDREGTGELFF.

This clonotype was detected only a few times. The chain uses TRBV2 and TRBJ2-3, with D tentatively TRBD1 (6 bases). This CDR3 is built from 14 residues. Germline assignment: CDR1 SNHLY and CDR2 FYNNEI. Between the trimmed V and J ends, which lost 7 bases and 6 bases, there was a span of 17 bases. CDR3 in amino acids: CASIEGGQPDTQYF. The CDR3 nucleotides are TGTGCCAGCATCGAGGGCGGACAGCCCGATACGCAGTATTTT.

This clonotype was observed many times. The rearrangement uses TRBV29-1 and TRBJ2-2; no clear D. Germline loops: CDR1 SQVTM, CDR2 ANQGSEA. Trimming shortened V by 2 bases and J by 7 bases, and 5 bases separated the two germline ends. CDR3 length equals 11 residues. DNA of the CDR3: TGCAGCGTTGAAATTGACGGGGAGCTGTTTTTT. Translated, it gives CSVEIDGELFF.

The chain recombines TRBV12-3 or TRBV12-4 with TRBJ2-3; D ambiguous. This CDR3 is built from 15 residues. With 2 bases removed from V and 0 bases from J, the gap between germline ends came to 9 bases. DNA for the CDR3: TGTGCCAGCAGTTTATTTCTTTCTAGCACAGATACGCAGTATTTT. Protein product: CASSLFLSSTDTQYF.

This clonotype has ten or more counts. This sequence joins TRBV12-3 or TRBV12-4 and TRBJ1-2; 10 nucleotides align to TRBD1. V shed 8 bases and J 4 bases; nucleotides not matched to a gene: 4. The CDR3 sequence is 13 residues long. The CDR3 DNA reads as TGTGCCAGCGGGACAGGGGAGACCTATGGCTACACCTTC. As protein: CASGTGETYGYTF.